This T cell receptor beta chain was documented in a study of shared clonotypes between healthy human individuals. Study-wide results and caveats: The small donor group covered limited genetic and exposure diversity.

The V and J ends lost 6 bases and 0 bases respectively, with 13 bases between them. The CDR3 is made up of 15 amino acids. Germline V gene lookup returns CDR1 MNHNY and CDR2 SVGAGI (reference sequence). The quantity of DNA used in unsorted PBMC replicate PCRs was approximately 320 ng, corresponding to some 31,000 T cell genomes. The protocol was immunoSEQ multiplex PCR, while the TCRdb copy is restricted to in-frame clones and leaves out a portion. Among over 400,000 clones listed, approximately 82% were seen once. A note on this clone: Antigen unknown.

The source material was PBMCs. The sequence came from a woman between 35 and 50 years old in good health. Some clones in this sample may be carry-over from other donors' samples. The gene calls are TRBV6-6 and TRBJ2-3, with D perhaps matching TRBD1 or TRBD2 (5 bases each). The CDR3 sequence is CASSRDGTSTDTQYF. CDR3 DNA sequence: TGTGCCAGCAGCCGGGACGGTACTAGCACAGATACGCAGTATTTT.